A selection of T cell receptor beta chains follows, all from one sample in a study of cytomegalovirus exposure and HLA in healthy donors. Assay: immunoSEQ multiplex PCR; the TCRdb copy retains only in-frame clones and omits some. The sample contains about 160,000 clones, around 60% of which appear only once. Specimen: PBMCs. These receptors all come from a woman aged 60-75 years in good health and CMV-seropositive. CDR3s include the opening cysteine and the closing phenylalanine or tryptophan.

17 TRBJ2-3 TRBV5-4 CASSFRQARGTTDTQYF
14 TRBJ2-1 TRBV7-9 CASSYAGTGNEQFF
14 TRBJ2-7 TRBV29-1 CSVEGGIGSYEQYF
13 TRBJ2-7 TRBV6-5 CASRRGPPSEQYF
14 TRBJ1-6 TRBV11-1 CASSRQGRNSPLHF
16 TRBJ2-3 TRBV7-2 CASSLELAAGTDTQYF
14 TRBJ2-4 TRBV5-8 CASSLGSVKNIQYF
15 TRBJ2-6 TRBV29-1 CSARDTTSGANVLTF
16 TRBJ2-5 TRBV4-3 CASSQAPDTPQETQYF
14 TRBJ1-2 TRBV9 CASSAGQGAGGYTF
17 TRBJ2-3 TRBV7-3 CASSLSGTSGGPDTQYF
15 TRBJ2-7 TRBV6-4 CASTDRDRNSYEQYF
16 TRBJ2-3 TRBV6-1 CASSEAVSPRGDTQYF
14 TRBJ2-7 TRBV28 CASSSPSGRYEQYF
15 TRBJ2-7 TRBV28 CASSTTTPSSYEQYF
14 TRBJ1-3 TRBV18 CASSRQEPGNTIYF
15 TRBJ1-4 TRBV14 CASSQAEAAFEKLFF
16 TRBJ2-2 TRBV18 CASSARGTLGTGELFF
16 TRBJ1-4 TRBV30 CAWETGTGGTNEKLFF
14 TRBJ2-7 TRBV5-4 CASSPTGASGEQYF
15 TRBJ1-2 TRBV7-9 CASSFTGGGNYGYTF
15 TRBJ2-5 TRBV5-1 CASSLEGGRDETQYF
15 TRBJ1-2 TRBV6-6 CASSPLGLSVLGYTF
17 TRBJ2-1 TRBV4-3 CASSQEGKAVRPNEQFF
13 TRBJ1-5 TRBV18 CASSPEPNQPQHF
15 TRBJ1-5 TRBV27 CASTMTGQHNQPQHF
13 TRBJ1-5 TRBV28 CASYRGPNQPQHF
15 TRBJ2-5 TRBV15 CATSSSSGSGETQYF
17 TRBJ1-6 TRBV28 CASSFGGQGGWNSPLHF
15 TRBJ2-3 TRBV6-5 CASRRAGGSTDTQYF
14 TRBJ2-5 TRBV11-1 CASSFETDQETQYF
15 TRBJ2-1 TRBV7-6 CASSLPGLGLSEQFF
14 TRBJ1-2 TRBV12-5 CASGAQDRKYGYTF
13 TRBJ1-5 TRBV28 CASSPDSYQPQHF
11 TRBJ2-7 TRBV20-1 CSARGWTGEYF
15 TRBJ2-5 TRBV14 CASSRLSGGGETQYF
15 TRBJ2-1 TRBV28 CASSTGLAGAGEQFF
15 TRBJ2-1 TRBV27 CASSVTPRAYNEQFF
15 TRBJ2-3 TRBV13 CASSSSVASTDTQYF
17 TRBJ2-6 TRBV5-1 CASSLAVISSGANVLTF
16 TRBJ2-3 TRBV9 CASSVSPSGGRNTQYF
14 TRBJ1-2 TRBV7-9 CASSLIGDIYGYTF
14 TRBJ2-3 TRBV5-1 CASSSGQGRDTQYF
15 TRBJ2-1 TRBV5-4 CASSSDRGNVNEQFF
11 TRBJ2-5 TRBV5-4 CASSSTETQYF
14 TRBJ1-1 TRBV27 CASSRQGANTEAFF
17 - TRBV6-1 CASSEQTSGPIGDEQYF
16 TRBJ2-5 TRBV6-1 CASSERTSGRGETQYF
15 TRBJ2-1 TRBV5-1 CASSPGTSGRDEQFF
14 TRBJ2-7 TRBV2 CAIRSSGSGYEQYF
13 TRBJ1-2 TRBV28 CASSDGTNYGYTF
16 TRBJ1-5 TRBV7-2 CASSLVPTGSNQPQHF
14 TRBJ2-1 TRBV30 CAWGGLGGENEQFF
15 TRBJ2-3 TRBV7-8 CASSLLAHRTDTQYF
16 TRBJ2-1 TRBV7-3 CASSLRPSGSINEQFF
17 TRBJ1-2 TRBV30 CAWSLGRSGVSNYGYTF
11 TRBJ1-1 TRBV29-1 CSALRNTEAFF